What follows are 4 T cell receptor beta chains derived from one specimen sequenced in a study of shared clonotypes between healthy human individuals. CD45RO-negative cells were positively selected for CCR7, leaving out terminally differentiated effector memory CD45RA+ cells. Only in-frame clones appear in the TCRdb table, and some are missing; sequencing was by immunoSEQ multiplex PCR. The sample lists millions of clones; 90% to 95% were seen once. The sample consisted of naive CD8+ T cells from PBMCs. The receptors derive from a man between 18 and 29 years old in good health. Some clones in this sample may be carry-over from other donors' samples.

The chain recombines TRBV30 with TRBJ1-2, with TRBD1 matching 8 bases. Looked up from germline, CDR1 is GTSNPN and CDR2 is SVGIG (reference sequence). With V trimmed by 6 bases and J by 1 base, 1 base remained unmatched. This CDR3 contains 12 residues. CDR3 amino acids: CACDRGNYGYTF. CDR3 sequence (DNA): TGTGCCTGCGACAGGGGTAACTATGGCTACACCTTC.

V usage is TRBV18 and J usage is TRBJ2-7; TRBD1 aligns across 9 bases. CDR3 size: 18 residues. The ends lost 2 bases at V and 1 base at J; junction bases unmatched: 12. In germline, CDR1 is KGHSH, CDR2 LQKENI. CDR3 nucleotides: TGTGCCAGCTCACCAGGGACAGGGTATGTTCGTAGTTCCTACGAGCAGTACTTC. Protein sequence: CASSPGTGYVRSSYEQYF.

Worth noting for this clone: Within the sample, other DNA sequences also encode this same CDR3. The chain is built from TRBV5-6 and TRBJ2-1; D is unresolved. V dropped 2 bases and J dropped 9 bases, with 6 bases sitting between them. The CDR3 extends over 11 amino acids. In germline, CDR1 is SGHDT, CDR2 YYEEEE. The CDR3 bases are TGTGCCAGCAGCTTCCGTGGTGAGCAGTTCTTC. Residues: CASSFRGEQFF.

The rearrangement joins TRBV28 to TRBJ2-7; 8 bases fit TRBD2. Per germline, CDR1 MDHEN and CDR2 SYDVKM. The V segment lost 6 bases and the J segment 4 bases; nucleotides outside the gene matches: 11. There are 15 residues in the CDR3. The CDR3 DNA is TGTGCCAGCAGCCCAGAAATAGCGGGATATTACGAGCAGTACTTC. It is translated as CASSPEIAGYYEQYF.